The entry below gives a single T cell receptor (beta chain) sequence along with its context. Clinical history as reported by participants underpinned cohort assignment. This sample is part of a study of blood T cell repertoires in COVID-19. Germline assignment: CDR1 SGHRS and CDR2 YFSETQ. Trimming pared 4 bases from V and 2 bases from J, leaving 14 bases between. The CDR3 extends over 15 amino acids. Original analysis: Amplified reference gene primers provided the basis for estimating nucleated cell counts. Only in-frame clones appear in the TCRdb table, and some are missing; sequencing was by immunoSEQ multiplex PCR. That table furnishes V, J and clone size, whereas the DNA furnished D and trimming. Among roughly 200,000 clones listed, roughly 82% were seen once.

The genes are TRBV5-1 and TRBJ2-3; a weak D match, TRBD2 (5 bases). The sequencing input was PBMCs or T cells enriched from blood (not recorded which). The sequence came from a woman in her fifties or sixties with acute COVID-19. For the CDR3, the DNA is TGCGCCAGCAGCAAGGGAGCCGGGAACACAGATACGCAGTATTTT. Amino acid sequence: CASSKGAGNTDTQYF.